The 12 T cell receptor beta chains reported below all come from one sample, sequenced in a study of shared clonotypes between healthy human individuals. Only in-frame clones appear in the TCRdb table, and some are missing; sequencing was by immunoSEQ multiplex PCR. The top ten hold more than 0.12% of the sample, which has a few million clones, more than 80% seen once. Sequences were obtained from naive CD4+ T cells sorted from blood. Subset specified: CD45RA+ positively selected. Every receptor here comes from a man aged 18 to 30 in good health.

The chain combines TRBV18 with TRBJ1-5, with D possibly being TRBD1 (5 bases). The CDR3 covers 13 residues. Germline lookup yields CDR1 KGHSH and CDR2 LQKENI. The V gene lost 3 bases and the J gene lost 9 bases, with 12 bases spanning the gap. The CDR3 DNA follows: TGTGCCAGCTCACCCGGGACTGGCGGGCCCCAGCATTTT. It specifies CASSPGTGGPQHF. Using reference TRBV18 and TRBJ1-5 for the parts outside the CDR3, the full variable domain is NAGVMQNPRHLVRRRGQEARLRCSPMKGHSHVYWYRQLPEEGLKFMVYLQKENIIDESGMPKERFSAEFPKEGPSILRIQQVVRGDSAAYFCASSPGTGGPQHFGDGTRLSIL.

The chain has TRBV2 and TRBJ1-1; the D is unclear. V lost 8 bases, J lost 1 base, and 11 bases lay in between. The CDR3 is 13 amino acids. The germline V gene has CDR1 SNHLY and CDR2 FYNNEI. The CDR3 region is CASFVSANTEAFF. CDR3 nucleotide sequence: TGTGCCAGCTTTGTTTCGGCGAACACTGAAGCTTTCTTT. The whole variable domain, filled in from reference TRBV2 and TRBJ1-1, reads EPEVTQTPSHQVTQMGQEVILRCVPISNHLYFYWYRQILGQKVEFLVSFYNNEISEKSEIFDDQFSVERPDGSNFTLKIRSTKLEDSAMYFCASFVSANTEAFFGQGTRLTVV.

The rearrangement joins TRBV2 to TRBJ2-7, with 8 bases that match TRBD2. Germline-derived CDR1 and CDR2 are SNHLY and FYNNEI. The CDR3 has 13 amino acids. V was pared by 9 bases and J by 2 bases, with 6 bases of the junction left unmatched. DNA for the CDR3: TGTGCCAGGGCTAGCGGGCTTACCTACGAGCAGTACTTC. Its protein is CARASGLTYEQYF.

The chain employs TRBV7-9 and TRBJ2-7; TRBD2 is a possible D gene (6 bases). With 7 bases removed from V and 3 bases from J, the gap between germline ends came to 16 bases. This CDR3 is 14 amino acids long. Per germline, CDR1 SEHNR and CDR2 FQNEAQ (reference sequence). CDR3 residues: CASTLEPGDYEQYF. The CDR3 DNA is TGTGCCAGCACCCTCGAACCGGGGGACTACGAGCAGTACTTC.

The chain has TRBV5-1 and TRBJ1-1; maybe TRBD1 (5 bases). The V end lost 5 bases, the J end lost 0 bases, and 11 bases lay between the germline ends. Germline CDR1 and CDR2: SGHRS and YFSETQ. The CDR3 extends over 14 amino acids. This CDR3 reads CASREQGMNTEAFF. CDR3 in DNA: TGCGCCAGCAGAGAGCAGGGAATGAACACTGAAGCTTTCTTT.

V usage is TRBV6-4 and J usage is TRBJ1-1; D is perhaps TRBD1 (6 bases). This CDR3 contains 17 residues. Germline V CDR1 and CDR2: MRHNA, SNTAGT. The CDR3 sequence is CDIPLRKSQTGIAEAFF. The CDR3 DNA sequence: TGTGACATCCCGCTTCGGAAAAGTCAAACAGGGATCGCTGAAGCTTTCTTT.

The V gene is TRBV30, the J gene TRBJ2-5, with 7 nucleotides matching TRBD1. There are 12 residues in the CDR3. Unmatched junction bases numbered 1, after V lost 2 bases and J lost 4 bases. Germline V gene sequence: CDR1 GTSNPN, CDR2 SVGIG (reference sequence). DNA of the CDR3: TGTGCCTGGAGTTACAGGGGAGAGACCCAGTACTTC. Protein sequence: CAWSYRGETQYF.

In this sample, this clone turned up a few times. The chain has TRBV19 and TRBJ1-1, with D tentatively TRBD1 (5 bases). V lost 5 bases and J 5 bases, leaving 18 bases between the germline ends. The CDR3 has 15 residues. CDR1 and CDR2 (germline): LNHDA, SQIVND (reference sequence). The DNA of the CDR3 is TGTGCCAGTAGTTGGGGCAGGGCGGGGGAGACTGAAGCTTTCTTT. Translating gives CASSWGRAGETEAFF.

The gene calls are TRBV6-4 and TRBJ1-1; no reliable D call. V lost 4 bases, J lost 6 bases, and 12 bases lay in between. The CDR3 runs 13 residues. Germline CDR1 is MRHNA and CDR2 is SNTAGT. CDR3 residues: CASSGGEKSEAFF. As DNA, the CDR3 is TGTGCCAGCAGTGGCGGGGAAAAATCTGAAGCTTTCTTT.

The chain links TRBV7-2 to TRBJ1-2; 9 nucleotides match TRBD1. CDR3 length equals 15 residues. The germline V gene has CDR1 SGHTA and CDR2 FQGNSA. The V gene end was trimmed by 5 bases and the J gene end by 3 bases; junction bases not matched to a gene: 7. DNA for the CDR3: TGTGCCAGCAGCCCAGACAGGGGGAGTCACTATGGCTACACCTTC. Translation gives CASSPDRGSHYGYTF.

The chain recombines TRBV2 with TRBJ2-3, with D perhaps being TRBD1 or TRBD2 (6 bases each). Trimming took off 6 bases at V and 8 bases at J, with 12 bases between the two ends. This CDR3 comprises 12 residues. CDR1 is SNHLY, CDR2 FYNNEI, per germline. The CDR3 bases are TGTGCCAGCAGCTGGGGGGCGATTACGCAGTATTTT. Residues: CASSWGAITQYF.

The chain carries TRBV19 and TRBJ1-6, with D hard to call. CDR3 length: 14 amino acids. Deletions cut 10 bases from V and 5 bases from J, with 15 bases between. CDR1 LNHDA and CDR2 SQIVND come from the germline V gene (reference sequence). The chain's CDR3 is CATGRREDNSPLHF. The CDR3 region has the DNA TGTGCCACCGGACGGAGGGAAGATAATTCACCCCTCCACTTT. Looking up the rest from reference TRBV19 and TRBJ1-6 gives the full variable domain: DGGITQSPKYLFRKEGQNVTLSCEQNLNHDAMYWYRQDPGQGLRLIYYSQIVNDFQKGDIAEGYSVSREKKESFPLTVTSAQKNPTAFYLCATGRREDNSPLHFGNGTRLTVT.